This TCR beta chain was retrieved from a study of blood T cells in healthy people across ages (dated by TCRdb to between 2014 and 2016). Looking at the study overall: In model experiments, template switching captured roughly one uniquely barcoded TCR beta cDNA molecule for every two T cells. The study measured age-related changes in TCR beta repertoire diversity using deep sequencing normalized with unique cDNA molecular identifiers. The donors were split into four age groups: young (average 16 years), middle-aged (around 37), aged (more than 60) and long-lived (about 82). To avoid experimental bias, donors of different ages were spread randomly across the sequencing lanes. Two additional independent replicas of 1 million unique cDNA reads from the same blood draw were analyzed for two donors (one aged 18 to 30 and one aged 80 or older).

Libraries came from 5' RACE. Reads for this sample came from an Illumina HiSeq 2500. A second PCR of 7 to 11 cycles was performed with a sample-barcoded 5' primer and a J-beta primer mix. Each TCR beta cDNA molecule received a unique molecular identifier from a template-switch 5' adaptor carrying 12 random nucleotides. Each sample yielded at least 3 million CDR3-containing paired-end reads. All of the RNA was converted into first-strand cDNA using the Mint cDNA synthesis kit, with a TRBC-specific oligonucleotide serving as the primer. Following uracil-DNA glycosylase treatment, a first 18-cycle PCR with universal primers M1SS and BC2_uni_R was performed on all cDNA. Per the source publication's procedure: Normalization of each sample was performed by random selection of 1 million high-quality reads, each carrying a distinct molecular identifier. Instead of being binned into consensus sequences, reads that shared molecular identifiers were thrown out. MiTCR, run with a Q25 quality threshold and the strictest error-elimination algorithm, handled CDR3 identification, clonotype clustering and error correction. Lower-bound total TCR beta diversity was estimated with a nonparametric unseen species model using Euler transformation. Using fastp at Q25 and MiXCR, TCRdb reprocessed the public reads and kept productive beta chains. Under each unique CDR3 protein, matching rows form one entry showing the most common genes and DNA. Clone size and V and J calls follow TCRdb, not the original study. The sample has some 730,000 distinct CDR3 sequences on record, 20% to 25% of them singletons. About 20% of the sample lies in the top ten.

With regard to this clonotype: Its antigen is currently not known. No much larger clone exists at a distance of one base, and base qualities are not known.

Donors were 35 to 40 systemically healthy Caucasian individuals from Russia aged roughly 6 to 95 years. Roughly 9 milliliters of peripheral blood were drawn from each donor into EDTA-treated Vacutainer tubes. Ficoll-Paque density-gradient centrifugation was used to isolate PBMCs, with at least 6.5 million obtained per sample. Total RNA was extracted from PBMCs with Trizol reagent, with at least 5 micrograms obtained per sample. For every donor, an aliquot of PBMCs went through flow cytometry to measure the percentages of naive CD45RAhigh/CD27high T cells. What the research found in general, with its limitations: As age increased, observed TCR beta diversity per million T cells dropped in a roughly linear way, and a significant reduction was already evident by age about 40. Donor CMV infection status was unknown, potentially confounding age-related changes in expanded clonotypes. Compared with the aged group, more naive CD4+ T cells, fewer expanded clones and increased TCR diversity were shown by the long-lived group, suggesting age selection. The percentage of naive T cells measured by flow cytometry correlated strongly with observed TCR beta diversity. Total diversity estimates from one million sequenced T cells were considered lower bounds and underestimates. Since profiling was done on bulk unsorted PBMCs, naive and antigen-experienced compartments could not be conclusively compared.

V is cut back by 6 bases and J by 5 bases, with 4 bases in the junction unmatched. The CDR3 contains 13 residues, cysteine and phenylalanine counted. The only DNA kept is the CDR3, 39 bases in frame from the first base. The germline V gene specifies ENHRY as CDR1 and SYGVKD as CDR2. This sequence was found in a man between 65 and 85 years old in good health. The sample consisted of blood. The V and J segments used are TRBV10-3 and TRBJ1-5; the junction holds 7 bases that match TRBD1. The CDR3 amino acid sequence is: CAISDREHQPQHF. The DNA sequence is TGTGCCATCAGCGACAGGGAACATCAGCCCCAGCATTTT.